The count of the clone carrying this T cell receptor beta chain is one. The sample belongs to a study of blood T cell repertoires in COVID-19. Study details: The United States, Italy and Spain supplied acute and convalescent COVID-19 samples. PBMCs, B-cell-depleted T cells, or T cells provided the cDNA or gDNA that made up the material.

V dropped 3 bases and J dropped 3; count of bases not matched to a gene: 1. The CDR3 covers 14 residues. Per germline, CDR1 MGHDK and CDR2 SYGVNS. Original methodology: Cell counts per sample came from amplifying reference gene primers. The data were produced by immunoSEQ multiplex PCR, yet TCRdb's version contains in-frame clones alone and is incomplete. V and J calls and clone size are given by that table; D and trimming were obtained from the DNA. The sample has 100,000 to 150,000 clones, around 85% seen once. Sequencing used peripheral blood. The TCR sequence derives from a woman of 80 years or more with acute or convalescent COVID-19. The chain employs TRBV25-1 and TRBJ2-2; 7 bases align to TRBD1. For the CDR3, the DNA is TGTGCCAGCAGTGAGCAGGGGGACACCGGGGAGCTGTTTTTT. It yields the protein CASSEQGDTGELFF.